The 4 T cell receptor beta chains below all came from one sample that was sequenced in a study of siplizumab effects on memory and regulatory T cells. Some clones are missing from TCRdb's copy, which holds only in-frame ones; the method was immunoSEQ multiplex PCR. The profile shows approximately 60,000 clones, roughly 85% of them singletons. What was sequenced was memory CD4+ T cells sorted from blood. The receptors derive from a human donor in good health.

The gene calls are TRBV14 and TRBJ1-2, with 8 bases identical to TRBD1. Per germline, CDR1 SGHDN and CDR2 FVKESK. V lost 2 bases to trimming and J lost 6 bases; unmatched junction nucleotides: 8. The CDR3 consists of 15 residues. CDR3 residues: CASSQSTGVYHGYTF. CDR3 sequence (DNA): TGTGCCAGCAGCCAATCGACAGGGGTGTACCATGGCTACACCTTC.

The genes are TRBV5-1 and TRBJ2-5; D is perhaps TRBD1 (5 bases). Trimming cost V 4 bases and J 0 bases, with 7 bases left between them. This CDR3 has 13 residues. Germline CDR1 is SGHRS and CDR2 is YFSETQ. For the CDR3, the DNA is TGCGCCAGCAGCGCGGACAACCAAGAGACCCAGTACTTC. This translates into CASSADNQETQYF.

The chain carries TRBV7-9 and TRBJ1-4; D perhaps matches TRBD1 (6 bases). Trimming removed 3 bases at V and 8 bases at J, with 16 bases between. This CDR3 comprises 15 residues. CDR1 is SEHNR and CDR2 is FQNEAQ in the germline V gene (reference sequence). The CDR3 spells CASSLATGFREKLFF. Written as DNA, the CDR3 is TGTGCCAGCAGCTTGGCAACAGGGTTTAGGGAAAAACTGTTTTTT. The variable domain in full, with the rest retrieved from reference TRBV7-9 and TRBJ1-4, is DTGVSQNPRHKITKRGQNVTFRCDPISEHNRLYWYRQTLGQGPEFLTYFQNEAQLEKSRLLSDRFSAERPKGSFSTLEIQRTEQGDSAMYLCASSLATGFREKLFFGSGTQLSVL.

The V gene is TRBV5-4, the J gene TRBJ2-2, with a weak D call TRBD1 (6 bases). The CDR3 runs 14 residues. Trimming took 6 bases from V and 4 from J, leaving 13 bases between them. The V gene's germline CDR1 is SGHNT and CDR2 YYREEE (reference sequence). Here the CDR3 reads CASTIQGRTGELFF. The CDR3 coding sequence is TGTGCCAGCACCATACAGGGCCGCACCGGGGAGCTGTTTTTT.